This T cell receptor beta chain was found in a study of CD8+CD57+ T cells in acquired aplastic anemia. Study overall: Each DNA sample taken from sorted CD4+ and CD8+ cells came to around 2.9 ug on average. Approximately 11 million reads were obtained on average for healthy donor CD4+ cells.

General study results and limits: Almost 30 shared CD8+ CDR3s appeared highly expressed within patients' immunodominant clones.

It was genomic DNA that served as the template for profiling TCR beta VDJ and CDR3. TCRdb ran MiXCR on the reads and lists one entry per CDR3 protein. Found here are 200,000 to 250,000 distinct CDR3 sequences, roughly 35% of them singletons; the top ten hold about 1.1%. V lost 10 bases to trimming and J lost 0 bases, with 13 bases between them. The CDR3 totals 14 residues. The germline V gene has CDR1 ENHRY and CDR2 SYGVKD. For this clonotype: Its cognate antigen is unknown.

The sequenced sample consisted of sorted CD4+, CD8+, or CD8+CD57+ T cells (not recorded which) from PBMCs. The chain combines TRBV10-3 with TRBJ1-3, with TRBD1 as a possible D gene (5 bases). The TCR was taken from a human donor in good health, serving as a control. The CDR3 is CASRVAGSGNTIYF. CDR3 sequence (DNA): TGTGCCAGCAGGGTCGCCGGCTCTGGAAACACCATATATTTT.